The 32 T cell receptor beta chains reported below all come from one sample, sequenced in a study of a mutant IDH1 vaccine in newly diagnosed glioma. Produced via immunoSEQ multiplex PCR; TCRdb's table is partial and in-frame only. The table has 40,000 to 65,000 clones, around 80% seen once. The sample's time point: week 5, during vaccination. Vaccinated patients received 300 ug of mutant IDH1 20-mer peptide per dose, with topical imiquimod. These receptors lack a known antigen. The sample in question was PBMCs, obtained from a glioma patient whose treatment included an IDH1 peptide vaccine. The receptors stem from a woman aged 40 to 50 with glioma.

The gene calls are TRBV6-5 and TRBJ1-1, with TRBD1 matching 11 bases. With 7 bases clipped from V and 5 bases from J, the junction kept 6 bases outside the gene matches. Per the germline V gene, CDR1 is MNHEY and CDR2 is SVGAGI. The CDR3 sequence is 14 residues long. The CDR3 reads CASKTGQGGTEAFF. The CDR3 DNA sequence: TGTGCCAGCAAAACGGGACAGGGGGGGACTGAAGCTTTCTTT.

CDR3 in DNA: TGCGCCAGCAGCTTGGATCCCGCCTCTAGCACAGATACGCAGTATTTT. As protein: CASSLDPASSTDTQYF. This chain connects TRBV5-1 to TRBJ2-3; D is unresolved. Germline V CDR1 and CDR2: SGHRS, YFSETQ. The CDR3 runs to 16 residues. Trimming removed 0 bases from V and 0 bases from J, with 11 bases in between.

The V call is TRBV7-8, the J call TRBJ1-2; D uncertain. This CDR3 is built from 13 residues. Deletions cut 6 bases from V and 8 bases from J, with 16 bases between. Germline V gene data show CDR1 as SGHVS and CDR2 as FQNEAQ. Written as DNA, the CDR3 is TGTGCCAGCAGTCGAGAAAGGGAAGGCGGCTACACCTTC. As protein: CASSREREGGYTF.

This chain links TRBV5-6 with TRBJ2-5; 7 bases align to TRBD2. V shed 0 bases and J 4 bases; nucleotides not matched to a gene: 3. Germline V gene sequence: CDR1 SGHDT, CDR2 YYEEEE. This CDR3 has 14 amino acids. The CDR3 sequence is CASSLEGGGETQYF. CDR3 nucleotides: TGTGCCAGCAGCTTGGAAGGCGGGGGAGAGACCCAGTACTTC. Together with reference TRBV5-6 and TRBJ2-5, the CDR3 gives the full variable domain: DAGVTQSPTHLIKTRGQQVTLRCSPKSGHDTVSWYQQALGQGPQFIFQYYEEEERQRGNFPDRFSGHQFPNYSSELNVNALLLGDSALYLCASSLEGGGETQYFGPGTRLLVL.

DNA for the CDR3: TGTGCCAGCAGTCGACAGGCTTTGAACACTGAAGCTTTCTTT. It is translated as CASSRQALNTEAFF. The chain links TRBV27 to TRBJ1-1; maybe TRBD1 (6 bases). The germline V gene has CDR1 MNHEY and CDR2 SMNVEV (reference sequence). V lost 5 bases and J lost 0, with 10 bases in between. The CDR3 consists of 14 residues.

This chain connects TRBV19 to TRBJ1-2; 8 bases fit TRBD1. The CDR3 has 18 residues. V was clipped by 5 bases and J by 6 bases; unmatched bases: 20. From germline, CDR1 is LNHDA and CDR2 SQIVND (reference sequence). This CDR3 is CASSPIPVTGDVGHGYTF. As DNA, the CDR3 is TGTGCCAGTAGTCCCATACCCGTGACAGGGGACGTGGGGCATGGCTACACCTTC.

The chain has TRBV5-5 and TRBJ2-4; 9 nucleotides agree with TRBD2. Germline trimming cut 4 bases from V and 6 bases from J; bases unmatched to any gene: 8. CDR1 and CDR2 from the germline V gene are SGHKS and YYEKEE (reference sequence). The CDR3 covers 15 residues. Here the CDR3 DNA reads TGTGCCAGCAGCATGCGGGGGGGCGAGGGAAACATTCAGTACTTC. This sequence encodes CASSMRGGEGNIQYF.

This clone came up once. CDR3 loop: CASSFEKGQGVNTIYF. The DNA for the CDR3 is TGTGCCAGCAGCTTCGAAAAGGGACAGGGGGTAAACACCATATATTTT. This chain connects TRBV7-9 to TRBJ1-3, with 11 bases aligning to TRBD1. The CDR3 sequence is 16 residues long. Germline loops: CDR1 SEHNR, CDR2 FQNEAQ (reference sequence). V was clipped by 3 bases and J by 6 bases; unmatched bases: 7.

The genes are TRBV10-3 and TRBJ2-2; D not resolved. This CDR3 contains 14 residues. V was pared by 7 bases and J by 2 bases, with 11 bases between. The germline gives CDR1 ENHRY, CDR2 SYGVKD. For the CDR3, the DNA is TGTGCCATCACCATGGGGTCTAACACCGGGGAGCTGTTTTTT. Translating it yields CAITMGSNTGELFF.

The rearrangement joins TRBV7-2 to TRBJ2-3, with unresolved D. From germline, CDR1 is SGHTA and CDR2 FQGNSA. Trimming took 5 bases from V and 7 from J, leaving 16 bases between them. CDR3 length equals 14 residues. The CDR3 DNA follows: TGTGCCAGCAGCCCTACTCCCTCGTTGAATACGCAGTATTTT. Translating it yields CASSPTPSLNTQYF.

The V call is TRBV28, the J call TRBJ2-1; 9 nucleotides agree with TRBD2. The V segment lost 4 bases and the J segment 7 bases; nucleotides outside the gene matches: 8. Germline V lookup: CDR1 MDHEN, CDR2 SYDVKM. This CDR3 spans 15 amino acids. CDR3 sequence: CASSSAAGGGNEQFF. CDR3 bases: TGTGCCAGCAGTTCTGCAGCGGGGGGAGGGAATGAGCAGTTCTTC.

The V and J genes are TRBV27 and TRBJ1-5, with 8 bases matching TRBD1. The CDR3 is 15 residues long. J lost 2 bases, V lost 4 bases, and 4 bases had no gene match. Germline assignment: CDR1 MNHEY and CDR2 SMNVEV (reference sequence). DNA for the CDR3: TGTGCCAGCAGTTCAGGGGGCTGGGGCAATCAGCCCCAGCATTTT. This gives the protein CASSSGGWGNQPQHF.

The chain combines TRBV30 with TRBJ1-5, with TRBD1 matching 11 bases. This CDR3 spans 13 amino acids. After removal of 5 bases from V and 6 bases from J, the junction contained 3 bases not matched to a gene. Germline V CDR1 and CDR2: GTSNPN, SVGIG (reference sequence). The CDR3 DNA sequence: TGTGCCTGGTCGGGGACAGGGGGTCAGCCCCAGCATTTT. Translation gives CAWSGTGGQPQHF.

The gene calls are TRBV7-9 and TRBJ1-6; no clear D gene. With 8 bases removed from V and 8 bases from J, the gap between germline ends came to 13 bases. This CDR3 has 13 residues. From germline, CDR1 is SEHNR and CDR2 FQNEAQ (reference sequence). DNA for the CDR3: TGTGCCAGCGTGGGAGGATATGATTCACCCCTCCACTTT. It specifies CASVGGYDSPLHF.

The J gene is TRBJ2-5, the V gene TRBV10-2, with a possible D match to TRBD2 (6 bases). Germline lookup yields CDR1 WSHSY and CDR2 SAAADI. V lost 0 bases and J lost 2, with 7 bases in between. The CDR3 runs 14 residues. The CDR3 nucleotides read TGCGCCAGCAGTGAGTCGCTAGCGCAAGAGACCCAGTACTTC. This translates into CASSESLAQETQYF.

The rearrangement links TRBV6-6 to TRBJ2-7, with D maybe TRBD2 (5 bases). CDR1 MNHNY and CDR2 SVGAGI come from the germline V gene (reference sequence). This CDR3 contains 11 residues. V lost 7 bases to trimming and J lost 3 bases, with 7 bases between them. For the CDR3, the DNA is TGTGCCAGCATGAGGGACTACGAGCAGTACTTC. This codes for CASMRDYEQYF.

The chain uses TRBV30 and TRBJ2-3; a weak D match, TRBD2 (5 bases). The V and J ends lost 6 bases and 1 base respectively, with 8 bases between them. The CDR3 has 12 residues. Germline CDR1 is GTSNPN and CDR2 is SVGIG (reference sequence). The CDR3 loop is CACGLRTDTQYF. The CDR3 nucleotides read TGTGCCTGCGGACTTCGCACAGATACGCAGTATTTT.

The rearrangement joins TRBV25-1 to TRBJ1-3, with D tentatively TRBD1 (5 bases). This CDR3 is built from 14 residues. The V end lost 8 bases, the J end lost 2 bases, and 13 bases lay between the germline ends. Germline V gives CDR1 MGHDK, CDR2 SYGVNS. DNA of the CDR3: TGTGCCAGCTCCCTGGACATTGCTGGAAACACCATATATTTT. It encodes CASSLDIAGNTIYF. The full variable domain, rest sourced from reference TRBV25-1 and TRBJ1-3, is EADIYQTPRYLVIGTGKKITLECSQTMGHDKMYWYQQDPGMELHLIHYSYGVNSTEKGDLSSESTVSRIRTEHFPLTLESARPSHTSQYLCASSLDIAGNTIYFGEGSWLTVV.

The rearrangement uses TRBV7-2 and TRBJ2-1; 12 bases map to TRBD2. Germline V lookup: CDR1 SGHTA, CDR2 FQGNSA. V lost 6 bases to trimming and J lost 8 bases; unmatched junction nucleotides: 8. The CDR3 has 15 residues. The CDR3 DNA is TGTGCCAGCAGACGGCTAGCGGGGGGGATGGATGAGCAGTTCTTC. It is translated as CASRRLAGGMDEQFF.

The chain is built from TRBV29-1 and TRBJ1-1, with D hard to call. V was trimmed by 4 bases and J by 5 bases, leaving 14 bases between them. CDR3 length equals 13 residues. Germline V gives CDR1 SQVTM, CDR2 ANQGSEA. The CDR3: CSVGLGLRTEAFF. In DNA, the CDR3 is TGCAGCGTTGGCCTGGGGTTGAGAACTGAAGCTTTCTTT.

The chain carries TRBV29-1 and TRBJ2-7; a weak D match, TRBD1 (6 bases). Trimming removed 3 bases from V and 9 bases from J, with 12 bases in between. This CDR3 contains 11 residues. CDR1 is SQVTM, CDR2 ANQGSEA, per germline. The CDR3 loop reads CSVDYGRGQYF. The CDR3 bases are TGCAGCGTTGATTACGGCAGGGGGCAGTACTTC.

This sequence joins TRBV9 and TRBJ1-2; 8 positions match TRBD1. J lost 4 bases, V lost 2 bases, and 7 bases had no gene match. Germline CDR1 and CDR2: SGDLS and YYNGEE. This CDR3 is built from 15 residues. CDR3 protein: CASSVRDRMSYGYTF. Here the CDR3 DNA reads TGTGCCAGCAGCGTCCGGGACAGGATGAGCTATGGCTACACCTTC.

The chain carries TRBV5-4 and TRBJ1-4, with 7 nucleotides matching TRBD1. The CDR3 totals 15 residues. The J segment lost 2 bases and the V segment lost 4 bases, leaving 5 bases of the junction unmatched. The germline gives CDR1 SGHNT, CDR2 YYREEE (reference sequence). In nucleotides, the CDR3 is TGTGCCAGCAGCCGGCCGGGACAGACTAATGAAAAACTGTTTTTT. Translation: CASSRPGQTNEKLFF.

V gene TRBV25-1 combines with J gene TRBJ2-5, with 9 bases fitting TRBD2. This CDR3 is built from 17 residues. The ends lost 5 bases at V and 3 bases at J; junction bases unmatched: 13. The V gene's germline CDR1 is MGHDK and CDR2 SYGVNS. In DNA form, the CDR3 reads TGTGCCAGCAGTTTACGGCCGGCTAGCGGGGTCAAAGAGACCCAGTACTTC. Its translation: CASSLRPASGVKETQYF. The full variable domain, rest sourced from reference TRBV25-1 and TRBJ2-5, is EADIYQTPRYLVIGTGKKITLECSQTMGHDKMYWYQQDPGMELHLIHYSYGVNSTEKGDLSSESTVSRIRTEHFPLTLESARPSHTSQYLCASSLRPASGVKETQYFGPGTRLLVL.

This rearrangement joins TRBV19 to TRBJ2-7; D assignment may be TRBD1 or TRBD2 (5 bases each). CDR3 length: 11 residues. Germline V gives CDR1 LNHDA, CDR2 SQIVND (reference sequence). V was pared by 3 bases and J by 6 bases, with 6 bases between. The CDR3 bases are TGTGCCAGTAGTATGGGGGTCGAGCAGTACTTC. Translating it yields CASSMGVEQYF.

This chain joins TRBV30 and TRBJ1-3; no clear D. V lost 3 bases and J lost 4, with 10 bases in between. CDR1 GTSNPN and CDR2 SVGIG come from the germline V gene (reference sequence). CDR3 length equals 13 residues. The CDR3 protein is CAWRGSAGNTIYF. The CDR3 DNA reads TGTGCCTGGAGGGGGTCGGCCGGAAACACCATATATTTT.

The chain employs TRBV30 and TRBJ2-5, with D possibly matching TRBD1 (5 bases). Trimming removed 3 bases at V and 7 bases at J, with 12 bases between. The germline CDR1 and CDR2 sequences are GTSNPN and SVGIG (reference sequence). This CDR3 has 12 amino acids. CDR3 DNA sequence: TGTGCCTGGAGCCTAGGGGTGGGGACCCAGTACTTC. Protein sequence: CAWSLGVGTQYF.

This clone turned up a few times. The chain uses TRBV15 and TRBJ2-2; perhaps TRBD2 as D (5 bases). The germline V gene encodes CDR1 LNHNV and CDR2 YYDKDF (reference sequence). The CDR3 has 16 residues. The V gene lost 4 bases and the J gene lost 3 bases, with 15 bases spanning the gap. The CDR3 spells CATSTSDSLDTGELFF. The CDR3 DNA reads as TGTGCCACCAGCACTTCGGACTCGCTGGACACCGGGGAGCTGTTTTTT.

The CDR3 region has the DNA TGTGCCAGCAGTGAAAAAACAGGTTTCTATGGCTACACCTTC. Its translation is CASSEKTGFYGYTF. The genes are TRBV6-1 and TRBJ1-2; possibly TRBD1 for D (5 bases). V gave up 2 bases and J gave up 4 bases, with 11 bases separating them. The CDR3 is 14 amino acids. The V gene's germline CDR1 is MNHNS and CDR2 SASEGT.

The chain employs TRBV4-1 and TRBJ2-3; 8 nucleotides align to TRBD2. The CDR3 spans 20 residues. Germline V lookup: CDR1 MGHRA, CDR2 YSYEKL. With 1 base clipped from V and 2 bases from J, the junction kept 17 bases outside the gene matches. This CDR3 is CASSQGWQHDGLAFTDTQYF. CDR3 nucleotide sequence: TGCGCCAGCAGCCAAGGTTGGCAGCACGACGGACTAGCTTTCACAGATACGCAGTATTTT.

The sample holds a few counts of this clone. The chain carries TRBV11-2 and TRBJ2-5; 8 bases align to TRBD2. The V gene end was trimmed by 1 base and the J gene end by 6 bases; junction bases not matched to a gene: 7. Germline assignment: CDR1 SGHAT and CDR2 FQNNGV. The CDR3 loop spans 15 amino acids. In DNA form, the CDR3 reads TGTGCCAGCAGCTTAGCCGGGACTAGTAGGAAGACCCAGTACTTC. This encodes CASSLAGTSRKTQYF.

V usage is TRBV5-6 and J usage is TRBJ2-5; D remains ambiguous. The CDR3 totals 14 residues. V was pared by 4 bases and J by 4 bases, with 14 bases between. The V gene's germline CDR1 is SGHDT and CDR2 YYEEEE. CDR3: CASSERVRLETQYF. CDR3 nucleotide sequence: TGTGCCAGCAGCGAGCGAGTTCGCCTAGAGACCCAGTACTTC. The complete variable domain, with remaining parts taken from reference TRBV5-6 and TRBJ2-5, reads DAGVTQSPTHLIKTRGQQVTLRCSPKSGHDTVSWYQQALGQGPQFIFQYYEEEERQRGNFPDRFSGHQFPNYSSELNVNALLLGDSALYLCASSERVRLETQYFGPGTRLLVL.